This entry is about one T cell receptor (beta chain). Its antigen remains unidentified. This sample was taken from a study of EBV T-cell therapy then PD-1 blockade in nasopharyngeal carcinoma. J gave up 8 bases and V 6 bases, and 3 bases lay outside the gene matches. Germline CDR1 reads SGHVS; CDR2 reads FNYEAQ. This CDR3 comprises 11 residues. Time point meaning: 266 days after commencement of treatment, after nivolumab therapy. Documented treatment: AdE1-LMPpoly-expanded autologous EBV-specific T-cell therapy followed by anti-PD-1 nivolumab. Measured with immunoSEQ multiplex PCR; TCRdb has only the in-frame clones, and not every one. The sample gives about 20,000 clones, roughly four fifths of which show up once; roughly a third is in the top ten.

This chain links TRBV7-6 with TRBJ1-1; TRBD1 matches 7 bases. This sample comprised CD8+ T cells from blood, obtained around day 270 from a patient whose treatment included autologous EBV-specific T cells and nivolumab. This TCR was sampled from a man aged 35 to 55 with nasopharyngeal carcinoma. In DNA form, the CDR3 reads TGTGCCAGCAGGTTGGACAGGGAAGCTTTCTTT. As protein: CASRLDREAFF.